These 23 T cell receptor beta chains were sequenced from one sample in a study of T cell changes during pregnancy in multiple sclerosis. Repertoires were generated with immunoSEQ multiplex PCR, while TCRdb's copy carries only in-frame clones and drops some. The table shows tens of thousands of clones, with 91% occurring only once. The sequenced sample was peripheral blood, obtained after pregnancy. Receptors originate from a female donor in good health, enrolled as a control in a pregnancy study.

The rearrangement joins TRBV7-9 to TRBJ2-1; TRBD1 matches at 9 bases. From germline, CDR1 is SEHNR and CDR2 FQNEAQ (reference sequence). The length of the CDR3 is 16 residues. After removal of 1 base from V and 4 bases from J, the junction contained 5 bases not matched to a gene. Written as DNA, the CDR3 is TGTGCCAGCAGCTTAGTCGGGACAGGGTTGTACAATGAGCAGTTCTTC. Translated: CASSLVGTGLYNEQFF.

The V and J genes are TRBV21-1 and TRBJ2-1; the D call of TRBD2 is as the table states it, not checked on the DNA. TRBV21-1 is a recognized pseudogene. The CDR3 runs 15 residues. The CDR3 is CASSKLAGGLNEQFF. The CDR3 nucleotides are TGTGCCAGCAGCAAACTAGCGGGGGGGCTGAATGAGCAGTTCTTC.

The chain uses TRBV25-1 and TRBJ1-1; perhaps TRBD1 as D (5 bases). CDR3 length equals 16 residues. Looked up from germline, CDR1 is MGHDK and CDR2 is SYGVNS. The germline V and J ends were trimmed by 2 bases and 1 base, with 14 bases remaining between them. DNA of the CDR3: TGTGCCAGCAGTGAAATAGGGGAACCGCGGAACACTGAAGCTTTCTTT. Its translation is CASSEIGEPRNTEAFF.

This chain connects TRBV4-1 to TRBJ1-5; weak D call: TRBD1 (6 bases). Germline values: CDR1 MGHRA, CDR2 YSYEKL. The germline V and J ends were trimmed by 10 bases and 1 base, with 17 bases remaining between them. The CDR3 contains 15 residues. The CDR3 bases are TGCGCCACCAAACGACAGGAGTCAAGCAATCAGCCCCAGCATTTT. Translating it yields CATKRQESSNQPQHF.

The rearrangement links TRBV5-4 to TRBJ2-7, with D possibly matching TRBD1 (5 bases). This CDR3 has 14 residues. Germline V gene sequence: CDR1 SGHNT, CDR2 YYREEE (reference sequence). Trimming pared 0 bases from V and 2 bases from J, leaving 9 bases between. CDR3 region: CASSLDPRAYEQYF. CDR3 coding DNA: TGTGCCAGCAGCTTGGACCCCAGGGCCTACGAGCAGTACTTC.

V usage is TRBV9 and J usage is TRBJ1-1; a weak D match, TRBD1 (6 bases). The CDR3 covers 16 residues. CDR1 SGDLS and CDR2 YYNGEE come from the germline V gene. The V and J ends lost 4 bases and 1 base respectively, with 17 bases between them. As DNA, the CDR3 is TGTGCCAGCAGCCCACAGGGTAAGACAACGAACACTGAAGCTTTCTTT. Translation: CASSPQGKTTNTEAFF.

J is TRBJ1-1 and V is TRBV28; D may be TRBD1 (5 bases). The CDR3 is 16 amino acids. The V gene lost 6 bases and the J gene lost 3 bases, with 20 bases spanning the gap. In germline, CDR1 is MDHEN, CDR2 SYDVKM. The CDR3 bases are TGTGCCAGCAGATCCGTCCCCGGGGGAGGGGACACTGAAGCTTTCTTT. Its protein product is CASRSVPGGGDTEAFF.

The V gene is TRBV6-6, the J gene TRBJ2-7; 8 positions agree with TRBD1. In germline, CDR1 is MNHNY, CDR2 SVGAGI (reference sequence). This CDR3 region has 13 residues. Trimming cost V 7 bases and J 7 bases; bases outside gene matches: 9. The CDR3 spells CASIMQGAWEQYF. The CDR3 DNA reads TGTGCCAGCATTATGCAGGGGGCTTGGGAGCAGTACTTC.

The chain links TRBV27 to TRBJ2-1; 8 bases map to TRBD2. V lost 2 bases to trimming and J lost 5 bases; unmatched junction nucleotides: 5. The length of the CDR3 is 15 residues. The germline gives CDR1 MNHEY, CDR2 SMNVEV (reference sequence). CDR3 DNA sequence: TGTGCCAGCAGTTTAAGCGGGAGTCCCCACAATGAGCAGTTCTTC. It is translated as CASSLSGSPHNEQFF.

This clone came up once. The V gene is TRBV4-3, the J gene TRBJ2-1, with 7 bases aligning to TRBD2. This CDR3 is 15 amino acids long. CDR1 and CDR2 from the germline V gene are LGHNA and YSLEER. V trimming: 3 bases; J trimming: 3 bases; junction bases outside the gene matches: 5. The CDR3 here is CASSQTTSSYNEQFF. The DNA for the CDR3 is TGCGCCAGCAGCCAGACGACTAGCAGCTACAATGAGCAGTTCTTC.

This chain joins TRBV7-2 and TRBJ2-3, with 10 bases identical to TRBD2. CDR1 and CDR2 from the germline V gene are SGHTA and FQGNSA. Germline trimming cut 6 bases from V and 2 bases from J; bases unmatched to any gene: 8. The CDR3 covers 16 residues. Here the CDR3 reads CASSSTSGANTDTQYF. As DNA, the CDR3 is TGTGCCAGCAGTTCTACTAGCGGGGCGAACACAGATACGCAGTATTTT.

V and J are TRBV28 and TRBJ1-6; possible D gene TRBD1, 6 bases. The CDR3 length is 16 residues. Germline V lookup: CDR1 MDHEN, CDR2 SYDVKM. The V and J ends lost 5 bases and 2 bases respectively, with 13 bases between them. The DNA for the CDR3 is TGTGCCAGCAGTCCCCACAGGGACACCTATAATTCACCCCTCCACTTT. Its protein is CASSPHRDTYNSPLHF.

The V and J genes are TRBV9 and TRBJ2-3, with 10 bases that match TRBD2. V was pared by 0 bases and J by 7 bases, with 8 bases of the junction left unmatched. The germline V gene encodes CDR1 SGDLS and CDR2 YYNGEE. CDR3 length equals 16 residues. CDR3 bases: TGTGCCAGCAGCGTAGAGGCTAGCGGGAGTTTAAATACGCAGTATTTT. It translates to CASSVEASGSLNTQYF.

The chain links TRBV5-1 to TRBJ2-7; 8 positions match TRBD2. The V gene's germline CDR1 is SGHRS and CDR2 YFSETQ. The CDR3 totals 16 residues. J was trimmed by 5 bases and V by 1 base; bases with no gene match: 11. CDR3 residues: CASSLPLGLGNHEQYF. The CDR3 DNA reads TGCGCCAGCAGCTTGCCATTGGGACTAGGTAACCACGAGCAGTACTTC.

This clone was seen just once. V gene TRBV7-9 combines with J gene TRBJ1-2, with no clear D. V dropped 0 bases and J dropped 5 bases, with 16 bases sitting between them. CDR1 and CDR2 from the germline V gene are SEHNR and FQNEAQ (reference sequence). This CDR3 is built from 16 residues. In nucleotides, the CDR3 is TGTGCCAGCAGCTTAGCGTCGGGGTTATTAGGGTATGGCTACACCTTC. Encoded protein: CASSLASGLLGYGYTF.

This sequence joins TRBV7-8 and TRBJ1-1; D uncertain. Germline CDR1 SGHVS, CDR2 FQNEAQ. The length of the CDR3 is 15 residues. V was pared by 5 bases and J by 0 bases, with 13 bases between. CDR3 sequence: CASSHEEIMNTEAFF. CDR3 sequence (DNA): TGTGCCAGCAGCCACGAGGAGATCATGAACACTGAAGCTTTCTTT.

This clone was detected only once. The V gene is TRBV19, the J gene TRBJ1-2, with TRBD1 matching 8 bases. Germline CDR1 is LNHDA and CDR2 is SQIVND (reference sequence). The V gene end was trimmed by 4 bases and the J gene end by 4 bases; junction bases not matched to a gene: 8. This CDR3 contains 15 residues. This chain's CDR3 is CASSTQTGVGYGYTF. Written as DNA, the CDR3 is TGTGCCAGTAGTACACAGACAGGGGTCGGCTATGGCTACACCTTC.

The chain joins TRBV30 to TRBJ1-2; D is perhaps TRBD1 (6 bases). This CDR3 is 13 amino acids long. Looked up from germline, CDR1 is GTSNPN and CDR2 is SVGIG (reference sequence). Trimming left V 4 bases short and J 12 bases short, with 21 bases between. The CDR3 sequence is CAWNLKLGQPHTF. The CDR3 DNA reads TGTGCCTGGAACCTAAAACTAGGACAGCCGCACACCTTC.

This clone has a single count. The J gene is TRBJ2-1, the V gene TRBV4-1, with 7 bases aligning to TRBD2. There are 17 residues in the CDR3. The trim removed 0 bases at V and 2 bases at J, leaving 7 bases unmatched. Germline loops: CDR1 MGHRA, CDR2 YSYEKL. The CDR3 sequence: CASSQEGRGFAYNEQFF. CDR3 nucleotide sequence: TGCGCCAGCAGCCAAGAGGGGCGGGGGTTCGCCTACAATGAGCAGTTCTTC.

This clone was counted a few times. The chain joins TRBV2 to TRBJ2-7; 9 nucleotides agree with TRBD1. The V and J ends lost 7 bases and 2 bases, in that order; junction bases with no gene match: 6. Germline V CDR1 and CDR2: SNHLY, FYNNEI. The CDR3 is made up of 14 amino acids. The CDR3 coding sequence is TGTGCCAGCACCCGGGACAGGGCGACCTACGAGCAGTACTTC. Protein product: CASTRDRATYEQYF. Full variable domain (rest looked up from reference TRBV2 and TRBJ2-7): EPEVTQTPSHQVTQMGQEVILRCVPISNHLYFYWYRQILGQKVEFLVSFYNNEISEKSEIFDDQFSVERPDGSNFTLKIRSTKLEDSAMYFCASTRDRATYEQYFGPGTRLTVT.

The CDR3 reads CASRLDRGPYEQYF. The DNA of the CDR3 is TGTGCCAGCAGACTTGACAGGGGGCCATACGAGCAGTACTTC. The chain carries TRBV2 and TRBJ2-7, with 10 bases fitting TRBD1. Germline trimming cut 6 bases from V and 4 bases from J; bases unmatched to any gene: 6. Germline CDR1 reads SNHLY; CDR2 reads FYNNEI. The CDR3 contains 14 residues.

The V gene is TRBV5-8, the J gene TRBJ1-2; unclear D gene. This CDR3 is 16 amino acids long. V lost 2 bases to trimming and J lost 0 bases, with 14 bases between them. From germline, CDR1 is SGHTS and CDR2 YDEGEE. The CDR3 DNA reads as TGTGCCAGCAGCTTCAGAGGCAGCCGAGCTAACTATGGCTACACCTTC. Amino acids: CASSFRGSRANYGYTF. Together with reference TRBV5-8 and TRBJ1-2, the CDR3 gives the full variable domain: EAGVTQSPTHLIKTRGQQATLRCSPISGHTSVYWYQQALGLGLQFLLWYDEGEERNRGNFPPRFSGRQFPNYSSELNVNALELEDSALYLCASSFRGSRANYGYTFGSGTRLTVV.

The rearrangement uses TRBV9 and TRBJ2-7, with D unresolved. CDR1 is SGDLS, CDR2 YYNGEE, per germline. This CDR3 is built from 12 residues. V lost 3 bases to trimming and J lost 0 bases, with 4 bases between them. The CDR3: CASSGSSYEQYF. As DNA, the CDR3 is TGTGCCAGCAGCGGGAGCTCCTACGAGCAGTACTTC.